Below, 27 T cell receptor beta chains from the same sample are listed, as sequenced in a study of monozygotic twins with inflammatory bowel disease. Reanalyzing the 5' RACE reads, TCRdb keeps one entry per CDR3 protein, without DNA. In all, the sample yields roughly 300,000 distinct CDR3 sequences. Sequencing was done on a sample of blood. Every receptor here comes from a human donor with ulcerative colitis or Crohn's disease, or a healthy co-twin of an affected twin (not recorded which).

This chain links TRBV7-9 with TRBJ1-5. CDR1 and CDR2 from the germline V gene are SEHNR and FQNEAQ (reference sequence). The CDR3 is 16 residues long. CDR3 amino acids: CASSLERGLGNQPQHF. Complete variable domain (other parts from reference TRBV7-9 and TRBJ1-5): DTGVSQNPRHKITKRGQNVTFRCDPISEHNRLYWYRQTLGQGPEFLTYFQNEAQLEKSRLLSDRFSAERPKGSFSTLEIQRTEQGDSAMYLCASSLERGLGNQPQHFGDGTRLSIL.

CDR3 loop: CASRVTVNQPQHF. V and J are TRBV7-2 and TRBJ1-5. Germline loops: CDR1 SGHTA, CDR2 FQGNSA. The CDR3 length is 13 residues. The full variable domain, its missing parts supplied by reference TRBV7-2 and TRBJ1-5, is GAGVSQSPSNKVTEKGKDVELRCDPISGHTALYWYRQSLGQGLEFLIYFQGNSAPDKSGLPSDRFSAERTGGSVSTLTIQRTQQEDSAVYLCASRVTVNQPQHFGDGTRLSIL.

The chain carries TRBV29-1 and TRBJ1-1; TCRdb's D call of TRBD1 is untestable without DNA. CDR3 length: 12 residues. In germline, CDR1 is SQVTM, CDR2 ANQGSEA. The CDR3 reads CSVWTGQTEAFF.

This sequence joins TRBV20-1 and TRBJ1-4; TCRdb gives TRBD1 as the D gene, but with no DNA this cannot be confirmed. The CDR3 loop spans 13 amino acids. Looked up from germline, CDR1 is DFQATT and CDR2 is SNEGSKA (reference sequence). The CDR3 spells CSVPVPGVEKLFF.

The chain carries TRBV14 and TRBJ2-7; TCRdb's assignment of TRBD1 cannot be checked, as there is no DNA. Germline CDR1 is SGHDN and CDR2 is FVKESK. The CDR3 sequence is 13 residues long. The CDR3 spells CASSPRQGFEQYF.

This rearrangement joins TRBV10-3 to TRBJ1-1; TCRdb's D call, TRBD1, is unchecked because there is no DNA. The CDR3 contains 12 residues. CDR1 and CDR2 (germline): ENHRY, SYGVKD. The CDR3 region is CAISELSPQAFF.

The CDR3 is CSATTAKNTEAFF. The chain employs TRBV20-1 and TRBJ1-1; no DNA is available, so the TRBD1 call from TCRdb remains unchecked. CDR1 and CDR2 from the germline V gene are DFQATT and SNEGSKA (reference sequence). The CDR3 consists of 13 residues.

The CDR3 sequence is CSVRQGRDTQYF. V gene TRBV29-1 combines with J gene TRBJ2-3; absent DNA, TCRdb's TRBD1 call cannot be checked. CDR3 size: 12 residues. Germline V gene sequence: CDR1 SQVTM, CDR2 ANQGSEA.

The chain carries TRBV29-1 and TRBJ2-2; TCRdb lists TRBD2, though no DNA is available to test this call. CDR3 length: 14 residues. Germline values: CDR1 SQVTM, CDR2 ANQGSEA. The chain's CDR3 is CSVWSGVGTGELFF.

This chain links TRBV6-1 with TRBJ2-7. Germline CDR1 is MNHNS and CDR2 is SASEGT. The CDR3 has 18 amino acids. This CDR3 reads CASSGTNSRAYPSYEQYF.

The chain has TRBV24-1 and TRBJ2-2; TCRdb's D call, TRBD1, is unchecked because there is no DNA. Germline CDR1 reads KGHDR; CDR2 reads SFDVKD. The CDR3 is 13 amino acids. The chain's CDR3 is CATSAGEIGELFF.

The rearrangement uses TRBV12-3 or TRBV12-4 and TRBJ2-3; TCRdb picks TRBD1, but there is no DNA to check that call. This CDR3 region has 15 residues. The CDR3 sequence: CASRLAGTSTDTQYF.

The rearrangement uses TRBV28 and TRBJ2-1; TCRdb's D call of TRBD2 is untestable without DNA. The CDR3 loop spans 16 amino acids. Germline V gives CDR1 MDHEN, CDR2 SYDVKM. This chain's CDR3 is CASSLIGLAGVLAQFF.

The V and J genes are TRBV29-1 and TRBJ2-5; TCRdb lists TRBD1, though no DNA is available to test this call. Germline V gene sequence: CDR1 SQVTM, CDR2 ANQGSEA. CDR3 length equals 11 residues. CDR3 loop: CSYQGRETQYF. The variable domain in full, with the rest retrieved from reference TRBV29-1 and TRBJ2-5, is SAVISQKPSRDICQRGTSLTIQCQVDSQVTMMFWYRQQPGQSLTLIATANQGSEATYESGFVIDKFPISRPNLTFSTLTVSNMSPEDSSIYLCSYQGRETQYFGPGTRLLVL.

The rearrangement joins TRBV20-1 to TRBJ2-3; TCRdb indicates TRBD1, and absent DNA this call remains unverified. CDR1 is DFQATT and CDR2 is SNEGSKA in the germline V gene (reference sequence). The CDR3 covers 14 residues. The CDR3 is CSAPREGAGDTQYF.

This chain links TRBV11-3 with TRBJ2-2; the D gene TCRdb calls, TRBD1, cannot be checked with no DNA. The V gene's germline CDR1 is SGHNT and CDR2 YENEEA. This CDR3 is built from 15 residues. CDR3 sequence: CASSNDVQGTGELFF.

The rearrangement links TRBV11-3 to TRBJ2-3; TCRdb outputs TRBD1, but without DNA this stays unchecked. Germline V gene data show CDR1 as SGHNT and CDR2 as YENEEA. CDR3 length: 14 amino acids. CDR3 region: CASSPGLETDTQYF.

The chain employs TRBV2 and TRBJ1-2; no DNA is available, so the TRBD1 call from TCRdb remains unchecked. The CDR3 has 14 amino acids. CDR1 is SNHLY and CDR2 is FYNNEI in the germline V gene. CDR3 region: CASAGAQATGGYTF.

The chain is built from TRBV24-1 and TRBJ2-3; TCRdb lists TRBD1, though no DNA is available to test this call. The CDR3 consists of 16 residues. The germline CDR1 and CDR2 sequences are KGHDR and SFDVKD. CDR3 region: CATSDLKDRGADTQYF.

The chain couples TRBV28 to TRBJ2-1; with no DNA, the TCRdb D assignment of TRBD1 cannot be verified. Germline V CDR1 and CDR2: MDHEN, SYDVKM. The CDR3 has 14 amino acids. CDR3 loop: CASSSGYTYNEQFF.

This rearrangement joins TRBV7-9 to TRBJ2-7; the D call from TCRdb, TRBD1, cannot be confirmed without DNA. The V gene's germline CDR1 is SEHNR and CDR2 FQNEAQ (reference sequence). There are 17 residues in the CDR3. This CDR3 is CASSLGRLQGGLIEQYF.

The J gene is TRBJ1-5, the V gene TRBV7-2; the D call from TCRdb, TRBD1, cannot be confirmed without DNA. Germline V lookup: CDR1 SGHTA, CDR2 FQGNSA. The CDR3 runs 13 residues. CDR3 protein: CASSLDRDQPQHF.

The chain is built from TRBV7-2 and TRBJ2-3; the TRBD2 assignment by TCRdb is unverifiable without DNA. Germline values: CDR1 SGHTA, CDR2 FQGNSA. The CDR3 spans 17 residues. The CDR3 reads CASSLALSSGLPGTQYF.

The V gene is TRBV4-3, the J gene TRBJ2-3; TCRdb lists TRBD2, though no DNA is available to test this call. The CDR3 is made up of 15 amino acids. Germline V lookup: CDR1 LGHNA, CDR2 YSLEER. The chain's CDR3 is CASSYKRANTDTQYF.

This chain connects TRBV20-1 to TRBJ2-1; TCRdb's assignment of TRBD1 cannot be checked, as there is no DNA. CDR3 length: 14 amino acids. The germline V gene has CDR1 DFQATT and CDR2 SNEGSKA (reference sequence). The CDR3 region is CRALRDLTYNEQFF.

J is TRBJ1-3 and V is TRBV5-1; the D call of TRBD1 rests on TCRdb alone, since no DNA is present to check it. The CDR3 runs 15 residues. The V gene's germline CDR1 is SGHRS and CDR2 YFSETQ. This CDR3 is CASSFQGATENTIYF.

This sequence joins TRBV7-7 and TRBJ2-5; the D call of TRBD2 rests on TCRdb alone, since no DNA is present to check it. CDR3 length: 15 residues. Germline V gene data show CDR1 as SSHAT and CDR2 as FNYEAQ (reference sequence). CDR3 protein: CASSLNSGGQETQYF.